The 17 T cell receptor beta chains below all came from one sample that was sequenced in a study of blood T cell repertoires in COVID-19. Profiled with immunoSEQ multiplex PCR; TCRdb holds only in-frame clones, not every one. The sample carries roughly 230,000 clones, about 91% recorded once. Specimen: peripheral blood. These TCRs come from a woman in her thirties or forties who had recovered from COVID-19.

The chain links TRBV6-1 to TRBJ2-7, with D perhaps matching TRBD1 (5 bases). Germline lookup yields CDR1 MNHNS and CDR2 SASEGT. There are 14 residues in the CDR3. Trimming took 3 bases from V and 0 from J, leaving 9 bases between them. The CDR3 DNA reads TGTGCCAGCAGTGATTTTCAGGGCTCCTACGAGCAGTACTTC. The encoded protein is CASSDFQGSYEQYF.

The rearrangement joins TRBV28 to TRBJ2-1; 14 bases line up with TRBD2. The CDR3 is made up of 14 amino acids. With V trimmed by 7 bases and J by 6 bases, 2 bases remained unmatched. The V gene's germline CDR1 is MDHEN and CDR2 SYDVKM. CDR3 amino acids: CASTGLAGVNEQFF. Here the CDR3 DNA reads TGTGCCAGCACGGGACTAGCGGGAGTCAATGAGCAGTTCTTC.

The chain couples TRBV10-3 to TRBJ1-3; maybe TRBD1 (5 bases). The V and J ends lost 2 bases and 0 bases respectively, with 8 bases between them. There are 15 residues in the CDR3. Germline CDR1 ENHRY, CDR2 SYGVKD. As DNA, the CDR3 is TGTGCCATCAGTGAGGGGGCCTTCTCTGGAAACACCATATATTTT. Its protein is CAISEGAFSGNTIYF.

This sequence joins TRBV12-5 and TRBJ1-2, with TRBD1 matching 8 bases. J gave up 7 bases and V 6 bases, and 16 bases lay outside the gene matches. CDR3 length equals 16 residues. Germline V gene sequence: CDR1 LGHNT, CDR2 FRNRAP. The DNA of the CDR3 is TGTGCTAGTGGCTTAACGCTGGACAGGGAACTAGGTGGCTACACCTTC. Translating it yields CASGLTLDRELGGYTF. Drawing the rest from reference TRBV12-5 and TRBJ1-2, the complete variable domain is DARVTQTPRHKVTEMGQEVTMRCQPILGHNTVFWYRQTMMQGLELLAYFRNRAPLDDSGMPKDRFSAEMPDATLATLKIQPSEPRDSAVYFCASGLTLDRELGGYTFGSGTRLTVV.

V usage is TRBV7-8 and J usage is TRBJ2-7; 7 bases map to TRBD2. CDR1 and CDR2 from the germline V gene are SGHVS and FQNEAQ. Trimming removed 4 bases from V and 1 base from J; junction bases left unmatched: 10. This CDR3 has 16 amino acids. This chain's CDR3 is CASSSLGVAGSYEQYV. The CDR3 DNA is TGTGCCAGCAGCTCATTGGGAGTAGCGGGTTCCTACGAGCAGTACGTC.

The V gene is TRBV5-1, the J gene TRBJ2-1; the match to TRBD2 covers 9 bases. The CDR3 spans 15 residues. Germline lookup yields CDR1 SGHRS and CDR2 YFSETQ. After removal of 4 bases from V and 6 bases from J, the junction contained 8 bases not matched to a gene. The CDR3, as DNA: TGCGCCAGCAGCAATATTAGGGGACTAGCCAATGAGCAGTTCTTC. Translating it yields CASSNIRGLANEQFF.

The CDR3 spells CASSTGQSSYNEQFF. The CDR3 bases are TGTGCCAGCAGCACGGGACAGAGTTCCTACAATGAGCAGTTCTTC. The chain employs TRBV7-8 and TRBJ2-1; 7 nucleotides match TRBD1. The CDR3 has 15 residues. Trimming removed 5 bases from V and 1 base from J; junction bases left unmatched: 5. The germline V gene has CDR1 SGHVS and CDR2 FQNEAQ.

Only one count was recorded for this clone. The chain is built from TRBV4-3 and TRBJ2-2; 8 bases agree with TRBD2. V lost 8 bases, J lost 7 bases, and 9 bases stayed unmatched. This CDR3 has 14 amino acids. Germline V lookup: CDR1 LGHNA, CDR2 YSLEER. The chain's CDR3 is CASEREWTGGELFF. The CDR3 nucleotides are TGCGCCAGCGAGCGGGAGTGGACTGGCGGGGAGCTGTTTTTT.

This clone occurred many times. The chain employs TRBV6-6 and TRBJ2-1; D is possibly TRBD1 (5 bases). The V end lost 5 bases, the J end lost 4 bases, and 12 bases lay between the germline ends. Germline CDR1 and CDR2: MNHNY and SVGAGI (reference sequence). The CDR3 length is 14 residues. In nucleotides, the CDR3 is TGTGCCAGCAGTCCTACGACAGATTACAATGAGCAGTTCTTC. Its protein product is CASSPTTDYNEQFF.

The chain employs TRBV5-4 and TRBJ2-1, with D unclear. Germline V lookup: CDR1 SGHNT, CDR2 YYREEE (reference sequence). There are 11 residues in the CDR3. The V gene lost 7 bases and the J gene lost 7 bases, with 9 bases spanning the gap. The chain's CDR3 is CASQIKNEQFF. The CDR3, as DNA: TGTGCCAGCCAGATCAAAAATGAGCAGTTCTTC.

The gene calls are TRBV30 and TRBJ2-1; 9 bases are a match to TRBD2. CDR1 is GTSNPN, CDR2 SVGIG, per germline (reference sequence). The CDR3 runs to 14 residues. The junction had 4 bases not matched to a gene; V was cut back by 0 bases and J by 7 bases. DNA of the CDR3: TGTGCCTGGAGTGTTGGCGGGGGGGCGAATGAGCAGTTCTTC. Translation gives CAWSVGGGANEQFF.

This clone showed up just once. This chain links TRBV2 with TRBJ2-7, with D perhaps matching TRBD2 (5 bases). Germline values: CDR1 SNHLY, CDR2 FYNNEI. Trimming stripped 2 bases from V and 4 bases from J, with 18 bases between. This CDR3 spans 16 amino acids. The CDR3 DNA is TGTGCCAGCAGTGAATCCTTGGAGGTGATTTTTTACGAGCAGTACGTC. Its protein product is CASSESLEVIFYEQYV.

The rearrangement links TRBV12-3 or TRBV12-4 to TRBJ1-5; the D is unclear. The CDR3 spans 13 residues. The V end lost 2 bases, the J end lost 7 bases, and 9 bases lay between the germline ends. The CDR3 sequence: CASSLTGGQPQHF. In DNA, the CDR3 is TGTGCCAGCAGTTTAACGGGTGGCCAGCCCCAGCATTTT.

CDR3 in amino acids: CASGLKGGTEAFF. The CDR3 DNA follows: TGTGCCAGCGGACTCAAAGGGGGCACTGAAGCTTTCTTT. This chain links TRBV7-9 with TRBJ1-1; tentatively, D is TRBD1 (6 bases). The CDR3 loop spans 13 amino acids. The germline V gene encodes CDR1 SEHNR and CDR2 FQNEAQ (reference sequence). Trimming stripped 8 bases from V and 4 bases from J, with 14 bases between.

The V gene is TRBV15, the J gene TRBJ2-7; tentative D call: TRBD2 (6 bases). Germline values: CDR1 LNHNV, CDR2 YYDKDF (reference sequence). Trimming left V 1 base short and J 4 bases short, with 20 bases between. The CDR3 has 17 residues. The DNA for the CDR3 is TGTGCCACCAGCAGAGGGGGAGGAAAAGGACCTCAGTACGAGCAGTACTTC. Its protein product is CATSRGGGKGPQYEQYF.

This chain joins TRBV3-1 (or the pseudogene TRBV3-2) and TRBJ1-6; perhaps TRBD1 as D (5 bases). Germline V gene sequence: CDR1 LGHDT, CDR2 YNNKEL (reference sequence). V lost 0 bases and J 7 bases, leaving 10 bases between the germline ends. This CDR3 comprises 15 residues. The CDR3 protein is CASSQDGGVNSPLHF. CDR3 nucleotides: TGTGCCAGCAGCCAAGATGGGGGGGTGAATTCACCCCTCCACTTT.

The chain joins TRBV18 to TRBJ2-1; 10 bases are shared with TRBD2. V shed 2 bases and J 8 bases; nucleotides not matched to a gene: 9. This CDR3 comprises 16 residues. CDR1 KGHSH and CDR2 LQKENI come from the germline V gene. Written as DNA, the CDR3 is TGTGCCAGCTCACCAACTCAAGCGGGGGGGCCTTATGAGCAGTTCTTC. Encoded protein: CASSPTQAGGPYEQFF.